This TCR beta chain was documented in a study of blood T cell repertoires in COVID-19 (dated by TCRdb to about 2020). Broadly, across the study: The collaborator samples originated in the United States, Italy and Spain and spanned the acute and convalescent phases of COVID-19. The prospective study material was composed of cDNA or gDNA derived from T cells, B-cell-depleted T cells, or PBMCs. The dataset comprised deeply sampled blood TCRbeta repertoires from subjects exposed to, actively infected with, or recovered from COVID-19. The repertoires were released in a freely available public database meant as a resource for research on the immune response to SARS-CoV-2. Samples came from the ongoing ImmuneRACE study (first 160 participants) plus 1,254 subjects from 6 global collaborators. The sample metadata nearly always contained a de-identified subject ID, COVID-19 status, age in years and sex. Where HLA class I and class II types were available, the types were taken from metadata supplied by the sample provider, not from assay-based typing. Points the paper makes about the study in general: The amount of clinical and demographic metadata varied by source and participant and was provided uncurated.

The count of this clone is one. Its specific antigen is unknown. No base-level quality is on record; no much larger clone is a single base apart. The immunoSEQ Assay, a bias-controlled multiplex PCR, was used to amplify TCRbeta CDR3 regions from genomic DNA. Regarding the original processing steps: Nucleated cell counts per sample were estimated from amplification of reference gene primers within the assay. Sequence reads were collapsed and filtered to measure the absolute abundance of every unique TCRbeta CDR3 rearrangement. Productive Simpson clonality was computed per sample as the square root of Simpson's diversity index over productive rearrangements. The source is immuneACCESS, and TCRdb retained only in-frame sequences with V and J called. Part of the clones is not carried over; for the studies checked, unresolved V genes explain less than half of this, and the remainder is unexplained. The V and J calls and clone size were taken over from that table, and D and trimming were inferred from the DNA. A total of 200,000 or so clones appear in this sample, 85% to 90% of them only once. The ten largest clones take up under 3.5% of the sample.

CDR1 SGDLS and CDR2 YYNGEE are derived from the germline V gene. Relative to germline, V is missing 3 bases and J is missing 11 bases, with 10 bases of the junction outside any gene match. Measured from the cysteine to the phenylalanine, the CDR3 is 15 residues long. The CDR3 DNA has 45 bases and is translated from base 1. In Seattle, one collaborating source enrolled patients while the infection was active and tracked those patients longitudinally over the course of disease. The collaborating institutions used their own protocols to collect whole blood in K2EDTA tubes. Collaborator samples were shipped for TCRbeta analysis as frozen whole blood, isolated PBMCs, or DNA extracted from either sample type.

Input material: peripheral blood. This clonotype was obtained from a young man with COVID-19, enrolled during active disease. The chain was built from TRBV9 and TRBJ1-6; 8 central bases correspond to TRBD1. DNA sequence: TGTGCCAGCAGCGCTAGACAGGGGAGTAGGACACCCCTCCACTTT. This yields the protein CASSARQGSRTPLHF.